This T cell receptor (beta chain) was sequenced in a study of T cell responses to AZD1222 COVID-19 vaccine. About this clone: Its antigen is undetermined.

Findings and caveats of the study: Just a handful of AZD1222 recipients were seropositive at baseline. Repertoire sampling happened only post peak T cell response. The donor cohort was predominantly white British with a female majority, and clonal diversity may have been underestimated. Regions 160-218 and 743-854 held dominance among vaccine-associated CD4 TCRs, which spanned spike.

This CDR3 has 15 residues. The V gene's germline CDR1 is KGHSH and CDR2 LQKENI. Trimming removed 4 bases from V and 3 bases from J; junction bases left unmatched: 9. Libraries were prepared by immunoSEQ multiplex PCR; TCRdb keeps only in-frame clonotypes and omits some of them. The sample yields approximately 270,000 clones, almost 95% seen once. This clonotype originated in an adult who received the AZD1222 COVID-19 vaccine. V usage is TRBV18 and J usage is TRBJ2-7, with 7 bases aligning to TRBD2. The sequencing used peripheral blood, collected 28 days after the second AZD1222 dose. Written as DNA, the CDR3 is TGTGCCAGCTCACGGGTGCGGGAGAAAATCTACGAGCAGTACTTC. Translating gives CASSRVREKIYEQYF.